Presented here are 32 T cell receptor beta chains from one specimen sequenced in a study of blood T cell repertoires in COVID-19. Sequenced by immunoSEQ multiplex PCR; TCRdb stores in-frame clones only, minus some. The data contain approximately 22,000 clones, more than 75% of them singletons. The sequencing input was peripheral blood. These receptors all stem from a human donor in a cohort sampled during active COVID-19.

This clone has more than one count but fewer than ten. The chain recombines TRBV5-6 with TRBJ2-7; 7 nucleotides line up with TRBD1. The V gene's germline CDR1 is SGHDT and CDR2 YYEEEE. Trimming removed 6 bases from V and 2 bases from J; junction bases left unmatched: 5. This CDR3 is 13 amino acids long. CDR3 DNA: TGTGCCAGCACCCGGACAGGTACCTACGAGCAGTACTTC. This translates into CASTRTGTYEQYF.

The J gene is TRBJ1-2, the V gene TRBV5-4; a weak D match, TRBD1 (6 bases). Trimming took off 4 bases at V and 4 bases at J, with 17 bases between the two ends. This CDR3 comprises 15 residues. CDR1 is SGHNT, CDR2 YYREEE, per germline (reference sequence). The CDR3, as DNA: TGTGCCAGCAGCCCCGTCGGCTCAGGGGTCTATGGCTACACCTTC. It specifies CASSPVGSGVYGYTF. Drawing the rest from reference TRBV5-4 and TRBJ1-2, the complete variable domain is ETGVTQSPTHLIKTRGQQVTLRCSSQSGHNTVSWYQQALGQGPQFIFQYYREEENGRGNFPPRFSGLQFPNYSSELNVNALELDDSALYLCASSPVGSGVYGYTFGSGTRLTVV.

Points on this clone: Different DNA sequences within this sample yield the same CDR3. The chain carries TRBV18 and TRBJ2-3, with 13 bases aligning to TRBD2. CDR1 and CDR2 from the germline V gene are KGHSH and LQKENI. The CDR3 sequence is 16 residues long. With V trimmed by 6 bases and J by 3 bases, 6 bases remained unmatched. CDR3 DNA sequence: TGTGCCAGCTCCCCCGGGACTAGCGGGATTACAGATACGCAGTATTTT. It yields the protein CASSPGTSGITDTQYF.

Comments on this clone: The sample holds other DNA sequences that translate to the same CDR3. The chain is built from TRBV7-8 and TRBJ2-7; tentative D call: TRBD1 (6 bases). Trimming removed 1 base from V and 0 bases from J, with 7 bases in between. CDR3 length: 14 residues. Germline CDR1 SGHVS, CDR2 FQNEAQ. The CDR3 protein is CASSLGGPSYEQYF. The CDR3 bases are TGTGCCAGCAGCTTAGGGGGGCCCTCCTACGAGCAGTACTTC.

The V call is TRBV3-1 (or the pseudogene TRBV3-2), the J call TRBJ1-6; TRBD1 is a possible D gene (6 bases). V lost 2 bases to trimming and J lost 12 bases, with 11 bases between them. The CDR3 length is 13 residues. Germline V gene sequence: CDR1 LGHDT, CDR2 YNNKEL (reference sequence). The CDR3 here is CASSQLQGQPLHF. CDR3 bases: TGTGCCAGCAGCCAACTACAGGGACAACCCCTCCACTTT.

This clone has just one count. The chain links TRBV27 to TRBJ1-2, with D perhaps TRBD1 (6 bases). Between the trimmed V and J ends, which lost 2 bases and 8 bases, there was a span of 12 bases. The CDR3 totals 13 residues. Germline V CDR1 and CDR2: MNHEY, SMNVEV (reference sequence). The CDR3 loop is CASSLGRGGGYTF. The DNA for the CDR3 is TGTGCCAGCAGTTTAGGAAGGGGGGGCGGCTACACCTTC.

V is TRBV5-1 and J is TRBJ2-3, with 10 bases lining up with TRBD1. J was trimmed by 2 bases and V by 4 bases; bases with no gene match: 10. The CDR3 sequence is 17 residues long. Germline V CDR1 and CDR2: SGHRS, YFSETQ. The CDR3 region has the DNA TGCGCCAGCAGCAAAAACCCGGGACAGGGGATCACAGATACGCAGTATTTT. This encodes CASSKNPGQGITDTQYF.

The chain is built from TRBV4-2 and TRBJ2-3; 15 bases agree with TRBD2. CDR3 length: 16 amino acids. The germline V gene encodes CDR1 LGHNA and CDR2 YNFKEQ. V gave up 1 base and J gave up 4 bases; unmatched junction bases: 0. CDR3 in amino acids: CASSQGTSGGADTQYF. The DNA of the CDR3 is TGTGCCAGCAGCCAAGGGACTAGCGGGGGGGCAGATACGCAGTATTTT.

The V and J genes are TRBV18 and TRBJ2-7; 12 bases line up with TRBD2. V gave up 3 bases and J gave up 6 bases; unmatched junction bases: 6. The CDR3 sequence is 15 residues long. Germline V gene lookup returns CDR1 KGHSH and CDR2 LQKENI. The CDR3 loop reads CASSPRLAGDREQYF. CDR3 DNA sequence: TGTGCCAGCTCACCGAGACTAGCGGGGGACCGCGAGCAGTACTTC.

The V gene is TRBV5-4, the J gene TRBJ2-2, with 10 bases aligning to TRBD1. The CDR3 covers 15 residues. Per germline, CDR1 SGHNT and CDR2 YYREEE (reference sequence). V dropped 7 bases and J dropped 0; count of bases not matched to a gene: 3. The DNA for the CDR3 is TGTGCCAGCCAAGGACAGGGGGCGAACACCGGGGAGCTGTTTTTT. It encodes CASQGQGANTGELFF.

This chain connects TRBV21-1 to TRBJ1-6. TRBV21-1 is labeled a pseudogene. The CDR3 length is 20 residues. The CDR3: CASSKVGGTLGFSYNSPLHF. The CDR3 coding sequence is TGTGCCAGCAGCAAAGTAGGAGGGACCCTGGGTTTTTCCTATAATTCACCCCTCCACTTT.

V is TRBV18 and J is TRBJ2-2, with D hard to call. Germline V gene lookup returns CDR1 KGHSH and CDR2 LQKENI. CDR3 length: 14 amino acids. Trimming left V 3 bases short and J 2 bases short, with 7 bases between. CDR3 DNA sequence: TGTGCCAGCTCACCCCAAATCAACACCGGGGAGCTGTTTTTT. This codes for CASSPQINTGELFF.

The rearrangement links TRBV5-1 to TRBJ1-2; possibly TRBD1 for D (6 bases). Germline V gene lookup returns CDR1 SGHRS and CDR2 YFSETQ. The CDR3 has 17 amino acids. V was shortened by 0 bases and J by 6 bases, with 21 bases between the two germline ends. CDR3 sequence (DNA): TGCGCCAGCAGCTTGGTGGCCAGGGGACCCCCTTTGGATGGCTACACCTTC. Translation: CASSLVARGPPLDGYTF.

The V gene is TRBV19, the J gene TRBJ1-3; D possibly corresponds to TRBD1 (6 bases). CDR1 is LNHDA and CDR2 is SQIVND in the germline V gene (reference sequence). There are 17 residues in the CDR3. The V and J ends lost 5 bases and 2 bases respectively, with 19 bases between them. For the CDR3, the DNA is TGTGCCAGTAGTGAATACAGAGGGGGTAGAACTGGAAACACCATATATTTT. Residues: CASSEYRGGRTGNTIYF.

This chain uses TRBV12-3 or TRBV12-4 with TRBJ1-1, with unresolved D. This CDR3 has 11 residues. Trimming took 4 bases from V and 7 from J, leaving 7 bases between them. The CDR3 loop reads CASSYSGEAFF. The CDR3 DNA is TGTGCCAGCAGTTACAGTGGTGAAGCTTTCTTT.

This clone came up a few times. The chain joins TRBV7-9 to TRBJ2-7, with 7 bases fitting TRBD1. Germline-derived CDR1 and CDR2 are SEHNR and FQNEAQ (reference sequence). This CDR3 has 17 amino acids. The trim removed 5 bases at V and 3 bases at J, leaving 16 bases unmatched. CDR3 in amino acids: CASSNIPGQGEGYEQYF. CDR3 DNA: TGTGCCAGCAGCAACATCCCCGGCCAGGGGGAAGGCTACGAGCAGTACTTC.

This chain joins TRBV5-1 and TRBJ2-2; 14 nucleotides align to TRBD2. CDR1 is SGHRS, CDR2 YFSETQ, per germline. The CDR3 runs to 18 residues. Trimming at V came to 4 bases and at J to 3 bases, leaving 8 bases not matched to a gene. CDR3 amino acids: CASSPGLAGVEYTGELFF. CDR3 nucleotides: TGCGCCAGCAGCCCGGGACTAGCGGGAGTAGAATACACCGGGGAGCTGTTTTTT. Together with reference TRBV5-1 and TRBJ2-2, the CDR3 gives the full variable domain: KAGVTQTPRYLIKTRGQQVTLSCSPISGHRSVSWYQQTPGQGLQFLFEYFSETQRNKGNFPGRFSGRQFSNSRSEMNVSTLELGDSALYLCASSPGLAGVEYTGELFFGEGSRLTVL.

The chain uses TRBV24-1 and TRBJ2-1; a possible D gene is TRBD1 (5 bases). The germline gives CDR1 KGHDR, CDR2 SFDVKD. V lost 1 base, J lost 8 bases, and 11 bases lay in between. The CDR3 spans 14 residues. Here the CDR3 DNA reads TGTGCCACCAGTGATTTCTCGGCAGGGCATGAGCAGTTCTTC. Its protein product is CATSDFSAGHEQFF.

The gene calls are TRBV14 and TRBJ2-7; 13 bases line up with TRBD2. The CDR3 runs to 19 residues. CDR1 is SGHDN, CDR2 FVKESK, per germline. J lost 6 bases, V lost 1 base, and 15 bases had no gene match. The CDR3: CASSQGGLAGADATGEQYF. The CDR3 DNA sequence: TGTGCCAGCAGCCAAGGAGGACTAGCGGGAGCCGACGCAACGGGCGAGCAGTACTTC.

The chain uses TRBV6-5 and TRBJ2-1; TRBD2 matches at 7 bases. Germline V gene sequence: CDR1 MNHEY, CDR2 SVGAGI. The junction had 9 bases not matched to a gene; V was cut back by 4 bases and J by 3 bases. This CDR3 has 16 amino acids. Here the CDR3 reads CASSFFGTNIYNEQFF. CDR3 coding DNA: TGTGCCAGCAGTTTTTTTGGGACTAACATCTACAATGAGCAGTTCTTC.

The genes are TRBV27 and TRBJ1-5, with D possibly TRBD1 on 5 matching bases. This CDR3 contains 13 residues. From germline, CDR1 is MNHEY and CDR2 SMNVEV (reference sequence). The V and J ends lost 5 bases and 7 bases respectively, with 12 bases between them. CDR3 DNA: TGTGCCAGCAGTCAGGGAATAAAGCAGCCCCAGCATTTT. Amino acids: CASSQGIKQPQHF.

Written as DNA, the CDR3 is TGCAGCGTTAGTCGCGGAAGCTCCTACGAGCAGTACTTC. It translates to CSVSRGSSYEQYF. The chain combines TRBV29-1 with TRBJ2-7; D gene ambiguous. V gave up 5 bases and J gave up 0 bases, with 11 bases separating them. In germline, CDR1 is SQVTM, CDR2 ANQGSEA. This CDR3 is 13 amino acids long.

The chain carries TRBV24-1 and TRBJ1-1, with a possible D match to TRBD1 (5 bases). The CDR3 totals 14 residues. Trimming removed 8 bases at V and 1 base at J, with 13 bases between. The V gene's germline CDR1 is KGHDR and CDR2 SFDVKD. The CDR3 nucleotides are TGTGCCACCACCGCGGGGGGAGAGAACACTGAAGCTTTCTTT. Translated, it gives CATTAGGENTEAFF.

J is TRBJ2-7 and V is TRBV7-2; 7 bases agree with TRBD2. This CDR3 has 17 residues. Trimming at V came to 1 base and at J to 2 bases, leaving 11 bases not matched to a gene. Germline values: CDR1 SGHTA, CDR2 FQGNSA. The CDR3 is CASSLGYGGRGAYEQYF. The CDR3 DNA reads TGTGCCAGCAGCTTAGGTTATGGGGGTCGGGGGGCCTACGAGCAGTACTTC.

The chain recombines TRBV15 with TRBJ1-5; 9 nucleotides align to TRBD1. Germline CDR1 reads LNHNV; CDR2 reads YYDKDF (reference sequence). V shed 6 bases, J shed 4 bases, and the junction held 7 bases outside the gene matches. The CDR3 covers 15 residues. This CDR3 reads CATRGGQGRNQPQHF. The CDR3, as DNA: TGTGCCACCAGGGGGGGACAGGGCAGAAATCAGCCCCAGCATTTT.

Written as DNA, the CDR3 is TGCGCCAGCAGACTAGCGGGGGAACCTGGGGGCGAGCAGTACTTC. This sequence encodes CASRLAGEPGGEQYF. The chain has TRBV5-1 and TRBJ2-7, with 11 positions matching TRBD2. Germline V gives CDR1 SGHRS, CDR2 YFSETQ. The trim removed 5 bases at V and 6 bases at J, leaving 10 bases unmatched. The CDR3 covers 15 residues.

This sequence joins TRBV5-1 and TRBJ1-4; unclear D gene. Trimming took off 5 bases at V and 3 bases at J, with 29 bases between the two ends. The CDR3 contains 20 residues. The germline V gene encodes CDR1 SGHRS and CDR2 YFSETQ. In DNA form, the CDR3 reads TGCGCCAGCAGTCATAACCTTATTCACGGTGGTGTGATGTCTAATGAAAAACTGTTTTTT. The encoded protein is CASSHNLIHGGVMSNEKLFF. Using reference TRBV5-1 and TRBJ1-4 for the parts outside the CDR3, the full variable domain is KAGVTQTPRYLIKTRGQQVTLSCSPISGHRSVSWYQQTPGQGLQFLFEYFSETQRNKGNFPGRFSGRQFSNSRSEMNVSTLELGDSALYLCASSHNLIHGGVMSNEKLFFGSGTQLSVL.

This chain connects TRBV29-1 to TRBJ1-2; 9 bases align to TRBD1. This CDR3 has 15 amino acids. J was trimmed by 0 bases and V by 7 bases; bases with no gene match: 9. Germline CDR1 and CDR2: SQVTM and ANQGSEA. CDR3 in DNA: TGCAGCGCCTACAGGGGGCCCGAAGCTAACTATGGCTACACCTTC. Protein sequence: CSAYRGPEANYGYTF.

The genes are TRBV28 and TRBJ1-2; weak D call: TRBD1 (5 bases). Germline V gene sequence: CDR1 MDHEN, CDR2 SYDVKM. The ends were cut back, 3 bases at V and 4 bases at J, with 9 bases in the middle. The CDR3 spans 13 residues. CDR3 nucleotide sequence: TGTGCCAGCAGTTTTTCAGGGTCCTATGGCTACACCTTC. The encoded protein is CASSFSGSYGYTF.

This clone turned up a few times. This chain links TRBV7-3 with TRBJ2-1, with TRBD1 identical over 9 bases. This CDR3 contains 14 residues. V lost 4 bases and J lost 8; bases outside the gene matches: 6. Germline values: CDR1 SGHTA, CDR2 FQGTGA. DNA of the CDR3: TGTGCCAGCAGCTCCGGGACAGGGTCCCATGAGCAGTTCTTC. Translated: CASSSGTGSHEQFF.

This rearrangement joins TRBV19 to TRBJ2-7; possible D gene TRBD1, 6 bases. Germline V gives CDR1 LNHDA, CDR2 SQIVND (reference sequence). This CDR3 contains 14 residues. Deletions cut 5 bases from V and 5 bases from J, with 16 bases between. CDR3 nucleotide sequence: TGTGCCAGTAGTGAAAGGGGGTACAACCACGAGCAGTACTTC. It is translated as CASSERGYNHEQYF.

The chain uses TRBV5-5 and TRBJ1-3; D unresolved. There are 12 residues in the CDR3. The germline V and J ends were trimmed by 2 bases and 5 bases, with 5 bases remaining between them. The germline CDR1 and CDR2 sequences are SGHKS and YYEKEE (reference sequence). The CDR3 loop reads CASSLARNTIYF. In DNA, the CDR3 is TGTGCCAGCAGCTTAGCTCGAAACACCATATATTTT.